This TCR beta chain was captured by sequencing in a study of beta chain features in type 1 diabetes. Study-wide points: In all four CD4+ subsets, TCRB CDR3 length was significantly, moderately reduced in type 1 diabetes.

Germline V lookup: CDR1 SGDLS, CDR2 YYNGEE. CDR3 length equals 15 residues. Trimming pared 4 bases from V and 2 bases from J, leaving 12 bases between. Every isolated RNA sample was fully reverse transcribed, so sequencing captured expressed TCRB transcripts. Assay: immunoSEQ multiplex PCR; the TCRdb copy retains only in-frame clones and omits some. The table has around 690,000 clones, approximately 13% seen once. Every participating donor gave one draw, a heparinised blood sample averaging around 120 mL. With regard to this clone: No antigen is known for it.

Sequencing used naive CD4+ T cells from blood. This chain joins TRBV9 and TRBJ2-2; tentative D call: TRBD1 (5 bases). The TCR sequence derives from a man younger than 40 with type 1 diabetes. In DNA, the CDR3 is TGTGCCAGCAGCCAAGGCACAGGAAACACCGGGGAGCTGTTTTTT. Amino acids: CASSQGTGNTGELFF.